The entry below describes one TCR beta chain. No antigen is known for it. Primers: 60 Vbeta forward and 13 Jbeta reverse. Produced via immunoSEQ multiplex PCR; TCRdb's table is partial and in-frame only. The sample holds around 130,000 clones. The source of the sample is a study of cytomegalovirus exposure and HLA in healthy donors. Across the study: An early release of data contained roughly 86 million unique TCRs, which came from HLA-typed donors.

Findings and limits, study-wide: A later analysis found most CMV-associated TCR beta chains apparently HLA-restricted. According to reports, the classifier identified cytomegalovirus status with high specificity and sensitivity.

CDR1 and CDR2 (germline): SGHRS, YFSETQ. The CDR3 is 13 residues long. V shed 7 bases and J 0 bases; nucleotides not matched to a gene: 3. The donors (healthy individuals) were bone marrow donors. The gene calls are TRBV5-1 and TRBJ1-1, with 7 bases matching TRBD1. This receptor was identified in a woman aged 40 to 55 in good health and CMV-seronegative. The sequenced sample was PBMCs. The CDR3 protein is CASGRGMNTEAFF. CDR3 coding DNA: TGCGCCAGCGGCAGGGGGATGAACACTGAAGCTTTCTTT. Full variable domain (rest looked up from reference TRBV5-1 and TRBJ1-1): KAGVTQTPRYLIKTRGQQVTLSCSPISGHRSVSWYQQTPGQGLQFLFEYFSETQRNKGNFPGRFSGRQFSNSRSEMNVSTLELGDSALYLCASGRGMNTEAFFGQGTRLTVV.